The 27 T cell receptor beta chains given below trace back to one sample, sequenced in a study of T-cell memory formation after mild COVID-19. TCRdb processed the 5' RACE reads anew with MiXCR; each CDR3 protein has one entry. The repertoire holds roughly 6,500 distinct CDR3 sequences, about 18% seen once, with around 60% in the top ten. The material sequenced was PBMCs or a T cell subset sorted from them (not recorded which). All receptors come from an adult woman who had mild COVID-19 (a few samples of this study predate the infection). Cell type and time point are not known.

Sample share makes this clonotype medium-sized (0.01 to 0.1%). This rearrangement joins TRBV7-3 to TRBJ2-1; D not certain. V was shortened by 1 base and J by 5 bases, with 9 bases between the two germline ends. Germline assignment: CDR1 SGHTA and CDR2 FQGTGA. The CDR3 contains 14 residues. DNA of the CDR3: TGTGCCAGCAGCTTAATCGGCTCACACAATGAGCAGTTCTTC. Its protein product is CASSLIGSHNEQFF.

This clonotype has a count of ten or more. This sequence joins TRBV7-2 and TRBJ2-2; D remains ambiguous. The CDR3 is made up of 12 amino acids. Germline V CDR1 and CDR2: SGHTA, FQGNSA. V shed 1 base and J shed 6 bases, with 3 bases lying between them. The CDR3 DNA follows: TGTGCCAGCAGCTTAGATCCCGGGGAGCTGTTTTTT. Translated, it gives CASSLDPGELFF.

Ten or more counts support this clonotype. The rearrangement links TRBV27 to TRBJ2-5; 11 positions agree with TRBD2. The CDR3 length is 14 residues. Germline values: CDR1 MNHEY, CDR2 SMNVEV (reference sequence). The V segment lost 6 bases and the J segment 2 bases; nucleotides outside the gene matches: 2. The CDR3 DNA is TGTGCCAGCAGGGGACTAGCGGCACAAGAGACCCAGTACTTC. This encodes CASRGLAAQETQYF.

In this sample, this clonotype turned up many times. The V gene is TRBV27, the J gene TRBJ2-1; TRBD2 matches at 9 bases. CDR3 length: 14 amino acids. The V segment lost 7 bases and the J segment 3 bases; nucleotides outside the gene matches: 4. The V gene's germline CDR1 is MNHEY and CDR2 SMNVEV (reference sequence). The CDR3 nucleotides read TGTGCCAGCAAAACTAGCGGGTACTACAATGAGCAGTTCTTC. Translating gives CASKTSGYYNEQFF.

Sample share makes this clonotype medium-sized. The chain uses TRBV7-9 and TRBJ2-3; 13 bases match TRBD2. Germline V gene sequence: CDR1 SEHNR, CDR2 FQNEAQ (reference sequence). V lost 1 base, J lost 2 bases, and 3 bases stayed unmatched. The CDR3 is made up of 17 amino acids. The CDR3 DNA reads TGTGCCAGCAGCTTAGGGACTAGCGGGAGCTACACAGATACGCAGTATTTT. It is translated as CASSLGTSGSYTDTQYF.

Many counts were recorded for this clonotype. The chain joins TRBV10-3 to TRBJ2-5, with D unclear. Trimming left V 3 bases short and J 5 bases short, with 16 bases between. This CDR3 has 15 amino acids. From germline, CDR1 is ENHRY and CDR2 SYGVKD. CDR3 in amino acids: CAISDEAWVGETQYF. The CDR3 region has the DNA TGTGCCATCAGTGACGAGGCCTGGGTGGGCGAGACCCAGTACTTC.

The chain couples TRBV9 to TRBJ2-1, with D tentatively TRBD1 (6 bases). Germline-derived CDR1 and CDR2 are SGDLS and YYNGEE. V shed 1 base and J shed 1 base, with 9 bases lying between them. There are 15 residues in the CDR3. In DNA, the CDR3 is TGTGCCAGCAGCGTAACAGGGTCTTCCTACAATGAGCAGTTCTTC. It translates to CASSVTGSSYNEQFF.

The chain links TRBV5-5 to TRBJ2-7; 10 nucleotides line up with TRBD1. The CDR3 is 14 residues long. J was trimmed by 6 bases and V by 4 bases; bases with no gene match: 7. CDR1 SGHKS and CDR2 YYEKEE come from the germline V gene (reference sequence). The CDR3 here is CASSGTGASSEQYF. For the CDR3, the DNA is TGTGCCAGCAGCGGGACAGGGGCCTCATCCGAGCAGTACTTC.

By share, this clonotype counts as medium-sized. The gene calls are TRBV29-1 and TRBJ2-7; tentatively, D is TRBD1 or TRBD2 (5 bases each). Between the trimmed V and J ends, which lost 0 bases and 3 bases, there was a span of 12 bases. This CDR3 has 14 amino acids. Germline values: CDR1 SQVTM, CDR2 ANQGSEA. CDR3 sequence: CSVEDWDGRYEQYF. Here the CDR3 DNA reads TGCAGCGTTGAAGACTGGGACGGCCGCTACGAGCAGTACTTC.

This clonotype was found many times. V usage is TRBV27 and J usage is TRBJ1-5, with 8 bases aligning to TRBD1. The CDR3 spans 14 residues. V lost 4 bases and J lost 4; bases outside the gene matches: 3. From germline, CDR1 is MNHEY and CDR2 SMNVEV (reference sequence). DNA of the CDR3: TGTGCCAGCAGTTCTGGACAGGGAAATCAGCCCCAGCATTTT. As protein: CASSSGQGNQPQHF.

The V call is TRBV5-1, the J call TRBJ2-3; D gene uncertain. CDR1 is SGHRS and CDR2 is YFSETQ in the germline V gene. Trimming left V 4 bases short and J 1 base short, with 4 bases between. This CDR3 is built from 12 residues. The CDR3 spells CASSTGTDTQYF. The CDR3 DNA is TGCGCCAGCAGCACGGGCACAGATACGCAGTATTTT.

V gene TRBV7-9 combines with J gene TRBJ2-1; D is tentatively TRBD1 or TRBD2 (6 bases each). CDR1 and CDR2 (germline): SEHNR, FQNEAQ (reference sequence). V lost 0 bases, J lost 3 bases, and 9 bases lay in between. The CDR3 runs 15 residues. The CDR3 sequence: CASSLARGLYNEQFF. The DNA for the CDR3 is TGTGCCAGCAGCTTAGCCAGGGGACTCTACAATGAGCAGTTCTTC.

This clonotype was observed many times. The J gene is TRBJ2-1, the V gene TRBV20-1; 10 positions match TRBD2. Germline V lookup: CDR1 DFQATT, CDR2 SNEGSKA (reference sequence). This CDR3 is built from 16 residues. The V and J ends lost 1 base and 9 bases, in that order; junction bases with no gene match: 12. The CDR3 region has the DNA TGCAGTGCTAGAGGGCCAGCGGGGGGGCGGTGGAGTGAGCAGTTCTTC. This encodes CSARGPAGGRWSEQFF.

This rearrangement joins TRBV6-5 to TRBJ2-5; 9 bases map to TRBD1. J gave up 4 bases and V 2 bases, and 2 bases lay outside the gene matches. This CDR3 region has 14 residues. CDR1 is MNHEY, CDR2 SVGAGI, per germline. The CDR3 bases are TGTGCCAGCAGTTACCGGGACAGGGCAGAGACCCAGTACTTC. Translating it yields CASSYRDRAETQYF.

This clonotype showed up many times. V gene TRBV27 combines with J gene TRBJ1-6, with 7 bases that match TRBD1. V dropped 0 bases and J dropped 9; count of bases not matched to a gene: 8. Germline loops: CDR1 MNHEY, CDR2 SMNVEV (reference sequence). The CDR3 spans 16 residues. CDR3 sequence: CASSLSAGGIGSPLHF. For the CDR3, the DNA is TGTGCCAGCAGTTTATCGGCAGGGGGGATCGGTTCACCCCTCCACTTT.

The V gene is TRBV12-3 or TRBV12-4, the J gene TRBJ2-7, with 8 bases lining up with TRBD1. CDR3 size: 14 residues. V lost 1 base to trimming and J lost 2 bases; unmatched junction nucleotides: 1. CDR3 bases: TGTGCCAGCAGTTTAGTACAGGGGGCCTACGAGCAGTACTTC. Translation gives CASSLVQGAYEQYF.

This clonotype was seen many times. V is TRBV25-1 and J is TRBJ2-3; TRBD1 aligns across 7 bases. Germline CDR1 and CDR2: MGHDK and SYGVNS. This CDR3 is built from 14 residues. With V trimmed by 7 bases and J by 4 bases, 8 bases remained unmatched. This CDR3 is CASKKGQSSDTQYF. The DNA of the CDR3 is TGTGCCAGCAAGAAGGGACAGTCATCAGATACGCAGTATTTT.

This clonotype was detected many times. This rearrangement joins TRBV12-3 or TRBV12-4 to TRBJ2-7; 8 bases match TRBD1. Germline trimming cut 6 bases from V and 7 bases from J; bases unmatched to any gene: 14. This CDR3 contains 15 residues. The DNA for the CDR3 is TGTGCCAGCAGAACCTCCGGGACAGGTTTAGGGGAGCAGTACTTC. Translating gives CASRTSGTGLGEQYF.

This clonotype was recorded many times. The CDR3 DNA is TGTGCCAGCAGTTTATCTGGGCTCTGGGCTGAAAAACTGTTTTTT. This codes for CASSLSGLWAEKLFF. J is TRBJ1-4 and V is TRBV27; D is undetermined. CDR1 and CDR2 (germline): MNHEY, SMNVEV (reference sequence). This CDR3 has 15 residues. V shed 0 bases and J shed 7 bases, with 12 bases lying between them.

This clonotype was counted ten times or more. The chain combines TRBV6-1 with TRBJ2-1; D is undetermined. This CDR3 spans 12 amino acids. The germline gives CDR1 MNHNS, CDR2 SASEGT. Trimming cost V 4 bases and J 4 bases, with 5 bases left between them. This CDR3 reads CASSGWYNEQFF. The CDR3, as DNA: TGTGCCAGCAGTGGATGGTACAATGAGCAGTTCTTC.

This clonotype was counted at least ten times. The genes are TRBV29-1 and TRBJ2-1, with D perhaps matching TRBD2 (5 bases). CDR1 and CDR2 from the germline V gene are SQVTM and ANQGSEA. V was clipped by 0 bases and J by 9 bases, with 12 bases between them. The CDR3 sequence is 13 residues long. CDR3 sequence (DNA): TGCAGCGTTGAAGATCTTCGGGGTTCTGAGCAGTTCTTC. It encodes CSVEDLRGSEQFF.

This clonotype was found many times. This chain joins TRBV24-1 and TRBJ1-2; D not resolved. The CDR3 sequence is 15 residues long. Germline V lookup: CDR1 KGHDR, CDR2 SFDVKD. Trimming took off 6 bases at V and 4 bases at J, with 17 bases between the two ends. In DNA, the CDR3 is TGTGCCACCAGTACTACCGGCACCGCGGCCTATGGCTACACCTTC. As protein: CATSTTGTAAYGYTF.

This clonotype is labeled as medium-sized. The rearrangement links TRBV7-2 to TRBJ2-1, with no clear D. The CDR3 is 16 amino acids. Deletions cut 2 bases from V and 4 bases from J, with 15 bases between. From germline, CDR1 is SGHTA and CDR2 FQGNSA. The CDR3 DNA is TGTGCCAGCAGCTTAACGATAGACTTATGGTACAATGAGCAGTTCTTC. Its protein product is CASSLTIDLWYNEQFF.

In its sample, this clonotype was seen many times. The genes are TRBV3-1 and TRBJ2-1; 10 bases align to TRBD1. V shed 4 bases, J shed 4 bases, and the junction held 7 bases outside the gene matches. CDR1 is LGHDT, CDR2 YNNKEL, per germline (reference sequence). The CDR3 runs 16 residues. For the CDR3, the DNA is TGTGCCAGCAGCCCTGGGACAGGGGATAGGTACAATGAGCAGTTCTTC. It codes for CASSPGTGDRYNEQFF.

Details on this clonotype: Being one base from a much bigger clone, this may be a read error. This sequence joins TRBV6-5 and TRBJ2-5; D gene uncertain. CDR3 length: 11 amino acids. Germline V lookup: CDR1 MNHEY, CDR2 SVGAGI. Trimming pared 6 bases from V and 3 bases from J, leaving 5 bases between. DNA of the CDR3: TGTGCCAGCAGCTTCGAAGAGACCCAGTACTTC. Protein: CASSFEETQYF.

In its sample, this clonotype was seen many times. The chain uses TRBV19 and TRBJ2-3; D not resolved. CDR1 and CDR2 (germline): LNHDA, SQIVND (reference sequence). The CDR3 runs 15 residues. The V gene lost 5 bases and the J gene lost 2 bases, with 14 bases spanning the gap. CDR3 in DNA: TGTGCCAGTAGTGGCGTGGCCCTGTTCACAGATACGCAGTATTTT. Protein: CASSGVALFTDTQYF.

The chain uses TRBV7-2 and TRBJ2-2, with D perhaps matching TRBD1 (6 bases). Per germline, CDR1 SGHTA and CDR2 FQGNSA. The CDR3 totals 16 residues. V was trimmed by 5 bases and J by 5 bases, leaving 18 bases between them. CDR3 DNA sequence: TGTGCCAGCAGCCCCTATTCGACCAGGGGTACCGGGGAGCTGTTTTTT. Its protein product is CASSPYSTRGTGELFF.